These T cell receptor beta chains were read from a single sample in a study of blood T cell repertoires in COVID-19. This table comes from immunoSEQ multiplex PCR, and its TCRdb copy is limited to in-frame clones, with some not included. This table holds about 27,000 clones, under 90% found once. The source material was peripheral blood. The receptors stem from a woman older than 75 with acute or convalescent COVID-19. Each CDR3 is given with its conserved first and last residue. Each record gives: clone size, D gene, V gene, J gene, CDR3 protein, CDR3 DNA. A D gene is named only where the DNA matches it firmly. Not every row has a clone size; where given, it reads once, few, many or a size class.

>-|-|TRBV6-8|TRBJ2-7
CASSPDSYSSYEQYF
TGTGCCAGCAGTCCGGACAGCTACTCTTCCTACGAGCAGTACTTC
>-|TRBD2|TRBV5-4|TRBJ2-3
CASSLVGHPSGATDTQYF
TGTGCCAGCAGCTTGGTCGGGCATCCTAGCGGCGCCACAGATACGCAGTATTTT
>-|TRBD2|TRBV12-3/TRBV12-4|TRBJ2-3
CASRTSAADTQYF
TGTGCCAGCAGGACTAGCGCAGCAGATACGCAGTATTTT
>-|-|TRBV5-6|TRBJ2-5
CASSLGAGSETQYF
TGTGCCAGCAGCTTAGGGGCAGGGTCGGAGACCCAGTACTTC
>once|-|TRBV19|TRBJ2-7
CASSISRQPSYEQYF
TGTGCCAGTAGTATATCGAGACAGCCGAGCTACGAGCAGTACTTC
>once|-|TRBV28|TRBJ1-5
CASHSQLNQPQHF
TGTGCCAGCCATTCACAGCTCAATCAGCCCCAGCATTTT
>-|TRBD1|TRBV19|TRBJ2-7
CASRGDRLYEQYF
TGTGCCAGTAGGGGGGACAGGCTCTACGAGCAGTACTTC
>-|TRBD1|TRBV7-2|TRBJ1-5
CASSEDRGHQPQHF
TGTGCCAGCAGTGAAGACAGGGGGCATCAGCCCCAGCATTTT
>-|-|TRBV5-1|TRBJ2-3
CASSLVGTTSDTQYF
TGCGCCAGCAGCTTGGTAGGGACAACCTCAGATACGCAGTATTTT
>-|TRBD1|TRBV20-1|TRBJ2-7
CSATDRGSLEQYF
TGCAGTGCTACTGACAGGGGGAGTCTCGAGCAGTACTTC
>many|TRBD1|TRBV5-4|TRBJ2-7
CASSSLSGQGLYEQYF
TGTGCCAGCAGCTCCCTATCTGGACAGGGTCTATACGAGCAGTACTTC
>-|-|TRBV7-9|TRBJ1-1
CASRDGGTEAFF
TGTGCCAGCAGGGACGGGGGGACTGAAGCTTTCTTT
>-|TRBD1|TRBV9|TRBJ2-5
CASSDRQGQETQYF
TGTGCCAGCAGCGACCGACAGGGCCAAGAGACCCAGTACTTC
>-|TRBD1|TRBV18|TRBJ2-6
CASSPNRGTARAGANVLTF
TGTGCCAGCTCACCGAACAGGGGGACAGCACGGGCTGGGGCCAACGTCCTGACTTTC
>few|-|TRBV19|TRBJ1-6
CASSMSDSYNSPLHF
TGTGCCAGTAGTATGTCGGACAGCTATAATTCACCCCTCCACTTT
>-|TRBD1|TRBV28|TRBJ1-2
CASSRQGGTPGYTF
TGTGCCAGCAGCCGACAGGGGGGGACTCCGGGCTACACCTTC
>-|TRBD2|TRBV5-1|TRBJ2-7
CASSNGLALYEQYF
TGCGCCAGCAGCAACGGACTAGCCCTCTACGAGCAGTACTTC
>-|TRBD1|TRBV19|TRBJ1-1
CASSMPDRPGTEAFF
TGTGCCAGTAGTATGCCGGACAGGCCGGGCACTGAAGCTTTCTTT
>-|-|TRBV7-4|TRBJ1-5
CASSPMRQPQHF
TGTGCCAGCTCCCCGATGAGGCAGCCCCAGCATTTT
>-|TRBD2|TRBV5-1|TRBJ2-1
CASSSLAGLNEQFF
TGCGCCAGCAGCTCACTAGCGGGCTTAAATGAGCAGTTCTTC
>-|-|TRBV5-4|TRBJ2-7
CASSRAAGKGSYEQYF
TGTGCCAGCAGCCGGGCGGCGGGGAAGGGTTCCTACGAGCAGTACTTC
>-|-|TRBV7-9|TRBJ2-1
CASLPWGLVNEQFF
TGTGCCAGCCTACCATGGGGACTTGTCAATGAGCAGTTCTTC
>-|TRBD1|TRBV6-5|TRBJ1-3
CASSNRGLTPIYF
TGTGCCAGCAGTAACAGGGGCTTGACCCCCATATATTTT
>-|TRBD1|TRBV28|TRBJ1-6
CASRPGGRSPLHF
TGTGCCAGCAGACCAGGGGGTCGGTCACCCCTCCACTTT
>-|-|TRBV28|TRBJ2-7
CASSLAGGQYF
TGTGCCAGCAGTTTGGCCGGCGGGCAGTACTTC
>once|TRBD2|TRBV7-3|TRBJ2-3
CASSFRLAGTQYF
TGTGCCAGCAGCTTTAGATTAGCGGGGACGCAGTATTTT
>-|-|TRBV28|TRBJ2-3
CASSLSGLDTDTQYF
TGTGCCAGCAGTTTATCTGGACTCGACACAGATACGCAGTATTTT
>-|TRBD2|TRBV5-1|TRBJ2-1
CASSPWATGKTSGMVDEQFF
TGCGCCAGCAGCCCCTGGGCGACAGGGAAAACTAGCGGGATGGTGGATGAGCAGTTCTTC
>-|-|TRBV28|TRBJ2-7
CASADYYLYYEQYF
TGTGCCAGCGCGGACTACTACCTATACTACGAGCAGTACTTC
>-|-|TRBV6-5|TRBJ2-3
CASGSTLRSDTQYF
TGTGCCAGCGGGTCTACGTTGAGGTCGGATACGCAGTATTTT
>-|-|TRBV3-1/TRBV3-2|TRBJ1-3
CASSQGLISGNTIYF
TGTGCCAGCAGCCAAGGACTGATCTCTGGAAACACCATATATTTT
>-|-|TRBV3-1/TRBV3-2|TRBJ2-7
CASSPRLSGEQYF
TGTGCCAGCAGCCCACGACTGAGCGGGGAGCAGTACTTC
>-|-|TRBV6-1|TRBJ2-5
CASSESIQETQYF
TGTGCCAGCAGTGAAAGCATCCAAGAGACCCAGTACTTC
>-|-|TRBV4-3|TRBJ1-5
CASSQEFLQPQHF
TGCGCCAGCAGCCAAGAGTTTCTTCAGCCCCAGCATTTT
>once|TRBD2|TRBV5-4|TRBJ2-3
CASSLGAGGPTTQYF
TGTGCCAGCAGCTTGGGAGCGGGAGGGCCCACTACGCAGTATTTT
>-|TRBD2|TRBV28|TRBJ2-6
CASSRRGGTGANVLTF
TGTGCCAGCAGTCGCCGGGGGGGCACTGGGGCCAACGTCCTGACTTTC
>-|-|TRBV28|TRBJ1-1
CASMSHRGTEAFF
TGTGCCAGCATGAGTCATCGCGGCACTGAAGCTTTCTTT
>-|-|TRBV11-2|TRBJ2-2
CASSLSVANTGELFF
TGTGCCAGCAGCCTTAGCGTAGCGAACACCGGGGAGCTGTTTTTT
>-|-|TRBV11-3|TRBJ1-1
CASSSQGNTEAFF
TGTGCCAGCAGCTCACAGGGGAACACTGAAGCTTTCTTT
>-|-|TRBV5-1|TRBJ2-3
CASSFDSFYTDTQYF
TGCGCCAGCAGCTTCGACAGTTTCTACACAGATACGCAGTATTTT
>-|TRBD1|TRBV28|TRBJ1-6
CASSFLGGGQGGPPLHF
TGTGCCAGCAGTTTTCTTGGGGGTGGACAGGGCGGGCCACCCCTCCACTTT